This T cell receptor beta chain came from a study of OX40 agonist ivuxolimab in advanced cancers. CDR1 and CDR2 (germline): SGHRS, YFSETQ. The CDR3 is made up of 16 amino acids. V was clipped by 3 bases and J by 0 bases; unmatched bases: 5. Here immunoSEQ multiplex PCR was the method, and the copy in TCRdb shows in-frame clones only, minus some. The sample includes approximately 89,000 clones, roughly 90% of them seen just once. Autoimmune disease history or systemic immunosuppression led to patients being barred. Here the sequenced sample was CD4+ or CD8+ T cells sorted from blood, taken in a trial of the OX40 agonist ivuxolimab. V and J are TRBV5-1 and TRBJ2-1; 8 bases are shared with TRBD1. The TCR was taken from an adult with an advanced solid tumor such as melanoma, head and neck, liver or kidney cancer. The CDR3 DNA follows: TGCGCCAGCAGCTGGACAGGGAGTACCTCCTACAATGAGCAGTTCTTC. It specifies CASSWTGSTSYNEQFF.